These 30 T cell receptor beta chains came from one sample sequenced in a study of blood T cell repertoires in COVID-19. Here immunoSEQ multiplex PCR was the method, and the copy in TCRdb shows in-frame clones only, minus some. This table has hundreds of thousands of clones, around 88% appearing once. What was sequenced was peripheral blood. These receptors were taken from a woman aged 30 to 39 who had recovered from COVID-19.

This chain connects TRBV6-5 to TRBJ2-3, with 7 bases identical to TRBD1. The junction had 4 bases not matched to a gene; V was cut back by 8 bases and J by 2 bases. The germline gives CDR1 MNHEY, CDR2 SVGAGI. CDR3 size: 13 residues. For the CDR3, the DNA is TGTGCCAGCCAGGGGGACAACACAGATACGCAGTATTTT. Translated: CASQGDNTDTQYF.

A note on this clone: Different DNA sequences within this sample yield the same CDR3. The CDR3 spells CASSAQGSGANVLTF. CDR3 nucleotide sequence: TGTGCCAGCAGCGCACAGGGGTCTGGGGCCAACGTCCTGACTTTC. The chain combines TRBV9 with TRBJ2-6, with 7 nucleotides matching TRBD1. CDR3 length equals 15 residues. Germline V lookup: CDR1 SGDLS, CDR2 YYNGEE. V was pared by 3 bases and J by 1 base, with 1 base of the junction left unmatched.

On this clone: Other DNA sequences in the same sample also yield this CDR3. The V gene is TRBV28, the J gene TRBJ1-2, with no clear D. CDR3 length equals 12 residues. V gave up 3 bases and J gave up 5 bases, with 7 bases separating them. Germline V gene sequence: CDR1 MDHEN, CDR2 SYDVKM. CDR3 residues: CASSFSRYGYTF. Here the CDR3 DNA reads TGTGCCAGCAGTTTCTCCAGATATGGCTACACCTTC.

The gene calls are TRBV3-1 (or the pseudogene TRBV3-2) and TRBJ1-6; the match to TRBD1 covers 10 bases. Trimming took 4 bases from V and 10 from J; bases not matched to a gene: 7. Per germline, CDR1 LGHDT and CDR2 YNNKEL (reference sequence). There are 15 residues in the CDR3. The CDR3 region has the DNA TGTGCCAGCAGCCCGATGACAGGGGGCAAATCACCCCTCCACTTT. It translates to CASSPMTGGKSPLHF.

The chain joins TRBV10-3 to TRBJ1-1; perhaps TRBD1 as D (6 bases). The CDR3 loop spans 14 amino acids. Germline CDR1 and CDR2: ENHRY and SYGVKD. V lost 8 bases and J 6 bases, leaving 19 bases between the germline ends. For the CDR3, the DNA is TGTGCCATCCGACCCACAGGGAGGGCCGCTGAAGCTTTCTTT. It translates to CAIRPTGRAAEAFF.

The rearrangement joins TRBV6-1 to TRBJ1-1; 8 nucleotides agree with TRBD1. CDR1 is MNHNS, CDR2 SASEGT, per germline. The ends lost 3 bases at V and 4 bases at J; junction bases unmatched: 1. CDR3 size: 13 residues. CDR3 nucleotides: TGTGCCAGCAGTGAGGGACAGGCCACTGAAGCTTTCTTT. Translation: CASSEGQATEAFF.

The chain carries TRBV6-1 and TRBJ1-1; TRBD1 aligns across 7 bases. The length of the CDR3 is 12 residues. From germline, CDR1 is MNHNS and CDR2 SASEGT. V trimming: 1 base; J trimming: 11 bases; junction bases outside the gene matches: 4. This CDR3 is CASSEGDSRAFF. The CDR3 bases are TGTGCCAGCAGTGAAGGGGACAGCAGGGCTTTCTTT.

The chain joins TRBV3-1 (or the pseudogene TRBV3-2) to TRBJ1-3, with D unclear. The V end was cut by 4 bases, the J end by 1 base, with 5 bases between. Germline V gives CDR1 LGHDT, CDR2 YNNKEL (reference sequence). CDR3 length equals 13 residues. CDR3 in amino acids: CASSLISGNTIYF. CDR3 in DNA: TGTGCCAGCAGCCTAATTTCTGGAAACACCATATATTTT.

The V gene is TRBV28, the J gene TRBJ1-4; TRBD1 is a possible D gene (6 bases). The CDR3 consists of 15 residues. Germline CDR1 reads MDHEN; CDR2 reads SYDVKM. Trimming took off 1 base at V and 8 bases at J, with 14 bases between the two ends. The CDR3 spells CASSLFPGAGEKLFF. CDR3 bases: TGTGCCAGCAGTTTATTTCCAGGGGCAGGGGAAAAACTGTTTTTT.

The rearrangement links TRBV4-3 to TRBJ2-7; 7 bases agree with TRBD2. J lost 11 bases, V lost 0 bases, and 7 bases had no gene match. Per germline, CDR1 LGHNA and CDR2 YSLEER. This CDR3 region has 13 residues. The CDR3 nucleotides read TGCGCCAGCAGCCAAGATCTTGGACTAGGAAAGTACTTC. It is translated as CASSQDLGLGKYF.

The gene calls are TRBV6-5 and TRBJ2-5, with D possibly matching TRBD1 (7 bases). The length of the CDR3 is 13 residues. Germline CDR1 and CDR2: MNHEY and SVGAGI. Trimming pared 7 bases from V and 5 bases from J, leaving 14 bases between. The CDR3 coding sequence is TGTGCCAGCAAGGAGGGGGCGCGCGAGACCCAGTACTTC. This translates into CASKEGARETQYF.

This chain uses TRBV4-2 with TRBJ1-2; D is ambiguous. The CDR3 has 13 residues. The V end was cut by 3 bases, the J end by 7 bases, with 12 bases between. CDR1 is LGHNA and CDR2 is YNFKEQ in the germline V gene. CDR3 amino acids: CASSHTSRGGYTF. CDR3 nucleotides: TGTGCCAGCAGCCACACTAGCCGGGGTGGCTACACCTTC.

This clone appeared a few times. V usage is TRBV4-1 and J usage is TRBJ1-1; D possibly corresponds to TRBD1 (6 bases). Germline loops: CDR1 MGHRA, CDR2 YSYEKL. Trimming took 0 bases from V and 3 from J, leaving 20 bases between them. The CDR3 contains 18 residues. In DNA, the CDR3 is TGCGCCAGCAGCCAAGAGGTAGTCGGTTGGCAGGGGTACACTGAAGCTTTCTTT. Encoded protein: CASSQEVVGWQGYTEAFF.

The chain recombines TRBV28 with TRBJ1-4, with TRBD1 matching over 7 bases. This CDR3 has 14 amino acids. The trim removed 6 bases at V and 7 bases at J, leaving 8 bases unmatched. The germline V gene has CDR1 MDHEN and CDR2 SYDVKM. CDR3 in amino acids: CASRKGQILEKLFF. The DNA of the CDR3 is TGTGCCAGCAGAAAGGGACAGATCCTTGAAAAACTGTTTTTT. Combining the CDR3 with reference TRBV28 and TRBJ1-4 gives the whole variable domain DVKVTQSSRYLVKRTGEKVFLECVQDMDHENMFWYRQDPGLGLRLIYFSYDVKMKEKGDIPEGYSVSREKKERFSLILESASTNQTSMYLCASRKGQILEKLFFGSGTQLSVL.

As for this clone: Given the absence of the conserved phenylalanine or tryptophan at the CDR3 end, a read error is likely. It is unclear where the CDR3 begins or ends on the DNA, so no DNA is shown, and the CDR3 is as TCRdb lists it. The chain has TRBV11-2 and TRBJ1-2. The CDR3 is made up of 10 amino acids, end residues included. Looked up from germline, CDR1 is SGHAT and CDR2 is FQNNGV. Here the CDR3 reads CASSLELRGK.

This sequence joins TRBV7-9 and TRBJ2-3, with D perhaps matching TRBD2 (6 bases). The CDR3 totals 14 residues. V lost 3 bases and J lost 4, with 11 bases in between. Germline V CDR1 and CDR2: SEHNR, FQNEAQ (reference sequence). The DNA for the CDR3 is TGTGCCAGCAGCTTGGGACTTCCTCCAGATACGCAGTATTTT. It specifies CASSLGLPPDTQYF. The entire variable domain, with the rest obtained from reference TRBV7-9 and TRBJ2-3, is as follows: DTGVSQNPRHKITKRGQNVTFRCDPISEHNRLYWYRQTLGQGPEFLTYFQNEAQLEKSRLLSDRFSAERPKGSFSTLEIQRTEQGDSAMYLCASSLGLPPDTQYFGPGTRLTVL.

This chain links TRBV9 with TRBJ1-3; the match to TRBD1 covers 8 bases. The CDR3 has 15 amino acids. The germline V gene encodes CDR1 SGDLS and CDR2 YYNGEE. After removal of 3 bases from V and 3 bases from J, the junction contained 5 bases not matched to a gene. CDR3 sequence: CASSAQGAFGNTIYF. In DNA form, the CDR3 reads TGTGCCAGCAGCGCTCAGGGGGCCTTTGGAAACACCATATATTTT.

The genes are TRBV6-5 and TRBJ2-2; D is perhaps TRBD1 (7 bases). The CDR3 sequence is 14 residues long. Per germline, CDR1 MNHEY and CDR2 SVGAGI. V was pared by 8 bases and J by 3 bases, with 13 bases between. The CDR3 DNA reads TGTGCCAGCCAGGGGGGTATGGACACCGGGGAGCTGTTTTTT. Amino acids: CASQGGMDTGELFF.

The chain carries TRBV28 and TRBJ2-7, with TRBD2 identical over 7 bases. The CDR3 length is 17 residues. CDR1 and CDR2 (germline): MDHEN, SYDVKM. The V segment lost 4 bases and the J segment 0 bases; nucleotides outside the gene matches: 12. The CDR3 nucleotides are TGTGCCAGCAGTTGGGGGGGAGCGGGGATTTTCTCCTACGAGCAGTACTTC. This encodes CASSWGGAGIFSYEQYF.

J is TRBJ2-1 and V is TRBV5-1; D is unclear. In germline, CDR1 is SGHRS, CDR2 YFSETQ. The CDR3 length is 13 residues. V lost 0 bases and J lost 9, with 10 bases in between. DNA for the CDR3: TGCGCCAGCAGCTTGGGTGGAACGGGTGAGCAGTTCTTC. This sequence encodes CASSLGGTGEQFF. The whole variable domain, remainder taken from reference TRBV5-1 and TRBJ2-1, is KAGVTQTPRYLIKTRGQQVTLSCSPISGHRSVSWYQQTPGQGLQFLFEYFSETQRNKGNFPGRFSGRQFSNSRSEMNVSTLELGDSALYLCASSLGGTGEQFFGPGTRLTVL.

V is TRBV5-6 and J is TRBJ2-2; D uncertain. The germline V and J ends were trimmed by 2 bases and 5 bases, with 16 bases remaining between them. The CDR3 is made up of 16 amino acids. Germline V CDR1 and CDR2: SGHDT, YYEEEE. In DNA, the CDR3 is TGTGCCAGCAGCTTCTTCCAGGCACCCCGGACCGGGGAGCTGTTTTTT. Residues: CASSFFQAPRTGELFF.

V gene TRBV2 combines with J gene TRBJ1-3, with TRBD1 matching over 10 bases. The CDR3 has 15 amino acids. Trimming cost V 7 bases and J 1 base; bases outside gene matches: 4. Germline CDR1 reads SNHLY; CDR2 reads FYNNEI. In DNA, the CDR3 is TGTGCCAGCATTAGACAGGGGGCTTCTGGAAACACCATATATTTT. Protein sequence: CASIRQGASGNTIYF.

The CDR3 spells CASRGTGDYEQYF. The CDR3 bases are TGTGCCAGCAGGGGGACAGGAGACTACGAGCAGTACTTC. This chain joins TRBV4-2 and TRBJ2-7, with 8 positions matching TRBD1. This CDR3 has 13 residues. V was clipped by 6 bases and J by 3 bases; unmatched bases: 4. Germline V gene lookup returns CDR1 LGHNA and CDR2 YNFKEQ.

The chain carries TRBV18 and TRBJ1-4, with D unclear. This CDR3 is built from 15 residues. The V end lost 4 bases, the J end lost 0 bases, and 9 bases lay between the germline ends. CDR1 KGHSH and CDR2 LQKENI come from the germline V gene. Written as DNA, the CDR3 is TGTGCCAGCTCACGGAGCCGGGCAACTAATGAAAAACTGTTTTTT. Protein sequence: CASSRSRATNEKLFF.

J is TRBJ2-7 and V is TRBV12-3 or TRBV12-4, with D tentatively TRBD1 (6 bases). This CDR3 spans 13 amino acids. Trimming took off 6 bases at V and 2 bases at J, with 11 bases between the two ends. CDR3 protein: CASSSQGPYEQYF. For the CDR3, the DNA is TGTGCCAGCAGCTCACAGGGACCCTACGAGCAGTACTTC.

This clone was detected a few times. This chain connects TRBV28 to TRBJ1-2, with D possibly being TRBD1 (6 bases). The germline V gene encodes CDR1 MDHEN and CDR2 SYDVKM. The ends were cut back, 3 bases at V and 7 bases at J, with 12 bases in the middle. The CDR3 runs 13 residues. DNA for the CDR3: TGTGCCAGCAGTTTGGACAGATTTGTTGGCTACACCTTC. It encodes CASSLDRFVGYTF.

The V call is TRBV28, the J call TRBJ2-2; 11 nucleotides agree with TRBD2. CDR1 and CDR2 from the germline V gene are MDHEN and SYDVKM. The CDR3 spans 19 residues. V lost 6 bases to trimming and J lost 8 bases; unmatched junction nucleotides: 20. CDR3: CASSWTSGYIGTGRGELFF. In DNA, the CDR3 is TGTGCCAGCAGCTGGACTAGCGGGTATATTGGAACCGGACGGGGGGAGCTGTTTTTT.

The chain links TRBV5-5 to TRBJ1-6; a weak D match, TRBD1 (5 bases). The CDR3 has 14 residues. Trimming took 2 bases from V and 13 from J, leaving 16 bases between them. Germline CDR1 and CDR2: SGHKS and YYEKEE (reference sequence). Here the CDR3 reads CASSFDSPRGPLHF. The CDR3 bases are TGTGCCAGCAGCTTTGACAGCCCAAGGGGTCCCCTCCACTTT.

The V gene is TRBV6-2 or TRBV6-3, the J gene TRBJ2-7; 9 nucleotides line up with TRBD1. From germline, CDR1 is MNHEY and CDR2 SVGEGT. The CDR3 spans 15 residues. J lost 1 base, V lost 2 bases, and 3 bases had no gene match. CDR3 in DNA: TGTGCCAGCAGTTACGGCGGGACAGGGTCCTACGAGCAGTACTTC. The encoded protein is CASSYGGTGSYEQYF.

The chain employs TRBV7-2 and TRBJ1-6; D gene uncertain. V was shortened by 1 base and J by 7 bases, with 11 bases between the two germline ends. Germline V lookup: CDR1 SGHTA, CDR2 FQGNSA. The CDR3 is 15 amino acids. In nucleotides, the CDR3 is TGTGCCAGCAGCTTAGGCGCATCGTCGAATTCACCCCTCCACTTT. It specifies CASSLGASSNSPLHF.